The 27 T cell receptor beta chains below come from one sample, sequenced in a study of blood T cell repertoires in COVID-19. Generated by immunoSEQ multiplex PCR, the TCRdb table keeps only in-frame clones and is missing some. The table includes around 200,000 clones, approximately 80% detected once. The source material was peripheral blood. The source is a woman older than 75 with acute or convalescent COVID-19.

V is TRBV6-4 and J is TRBJ1-1; tentative D call: TRBD1 (5 bases). Germline CDR1 MRHNA, CDR2 SNTAGT. The CDR3 is made up of 12 amino acids. V shed 2 bases and J shed 11 bases, with 12 bases lying between them. CDR3 nucleotides: TGTGCCAGCAGTGACAGGCAGGGAAAGGCTTTCTTT. It is translated as CASSDRQGKAFF.

The chain carries TRBV19 and TRBJ2-1; a possible D gene is TRBD2 (5 bases). The germline gives CDR1 LNHDA, CDR2 SQIVND (reference sequence). V was clipped by 5 bases and J by 1 base, with 9 bases between them. This CDR3 is built from 14 residues. The CDR3 sequence: CASSRGASYNEQFF. The CDR3 DNA is TGTGCCAGTAGTCGGGGAGCTTCCTACAATGAGCAGTTCTTC.

This clone was detected only a few times. The J gene is TRBJ1-1, the V gene TRBV14; a weak D match, TRBD1 (5 bases). The CDR3 runs to 18 residues. The germline gives CDR1 SGHDN, CDR2 FVKESK. The germline V and J ends were trimmed by 4 bases and 2 bases, with 23 bases remaining between them. CDR3 sequence: CASSPTGFVAPINTEAFF. The DNA for the CDR3 is TGTGCCAGCAGCCCAACAGGATTCGTGGCGCCAATAAACACTGAAGCTTTCTTT. The full variable domain, completed using reference TRBV14 and TRBJ1-1, is EAGVTQFPSHSVIEKGQTVTLRCDPISGHDNLYWYRRVMGKEIKFLLHFVKESKQDESGMPNNRFLAERTGGTYSTLKVQPAELEDSGVYFCASSPTGFVAPINTEAFFGQGTRLTVV.

This chain links TRBV4-1 with TRBJ1-2; 7 nucleotides align to TRBD1. This CDR3 is built from 14 residues. Germline-derived CDR1 and CDR2 are MGHRA and YSYEKL. V lost 3 bases to trimming and J lost 3 bases; unmatched junction nucleotides: 4. The CDR3 region is CASSHLTGDYGYTF. CDR3 in DNA: TGCGCCAGCAGCCATCTAACAGGGGACTATGGCTACACCTTC.

The chain has TRBV27 and TRBJ2-3; 8 bases line up with TRBD2. This CDR3 is built from 15 residues. Germline values: CDR1 MNHEY, CDR2 SMNVEV (reference sequence). J lost 3 bases, V lost 3 bases, and 5 bases had no gene match. The CDR3 loop is CASSFALAGTDTQYF. The DNA of the CDR3 is TGTGCCAGCAGTTTCGCGCTAGCGGGTACAGATACGCAGTATTTT.

This clone turned up a few times. The chain joins TRBV18 to TRBJ2-1; the D is unclear. The CDR3 extends over 17 amino acids. The V end was cut by 3 bases, the J end by 0 bases, with 15 bases between. From germline, CDR1 is KGHSH and CDR2 LQKENI. CDR3 sequence: CASSPVLALGSYNEQFF. Here the CDR3 DNA reads TGTGCCAGCTCACCGGTGTTGGCGCTAGGCTCCTACAATGAGCAGTTCTTC.

This chain links TRBV20-1 with TRBJ2-1, with 9 nucleotides matching TRBD2. The CDR3 contains 15 residues. Trimming took 3 bases from V and 4 from J; bases not matched to a gene: 7. Germline CDR1 is DFQATT and CDR2 is SNEGSKA (reference sequence). This CDR3 is CSASSAGGGYNEQFF. CDR3 bases: TGCAGTGCTAGTAGTGCGGGAGGGGGGTACAATGAGCAGTTCTTC.

The chain links TRBV4-3 to TRBJ2-5; 8 nucleotides match TRBD1. CDR1 and CDR2 (germline): LGHNA, YSLEER. With 2 bases clipped from V and 2 bases from J, the junction kept 4 bases outside the gene matches. This CDR3 has 15 amino acids. For the CDR3, the DNA is TGCGCCAGCAGCCAAAATCAGGGGGCGCAAGAGACCCAGTACTTC. This gives the protein CASSQNQGAQETQYF.

The J gene is TRBJ2-3, the V gene TRBV28; D unclear. CDR3 length equals 12 residues. Germline loops: CDR1 MDHEN, CDR2 SYDVKM. The V gene lost 8 bases and the J gene lost 5 bases, with 11 bases spanning the gap. CDR3 amino acids: CASGPLKDTQYF. DNA for the CDR3: TGTGCCAGCGGCCCCTTAAAAGATACGCAGTATTTT. Based on the CDR3 plus reference TRBV28 and TRBJ2-3, the full variable domain is DVKVTQSSRYLVKRTGEKVFLECVQDMDHENMFWYRQDPGLGLRLIYFSYDVKMKEKGDIPEGYSVSREKKERFSLILESASTNQTSMYLCASGPLKDTQYFGPGTRLTVL.

This chain joins TRBV23-1 and TRBJ2-5, with a weak D call TRBD1 (6 bases). TRBV23-1 has ORF status, its function being uncertain. Trimming shortened V by 7 bases and J by 3 bases, and 18 bases separated the two germline ends. CDR3 length: 15 residues. The CDR3 nucleotides are TGCGCCAGCAACCCACGAACACGGGACAAAGAGACCCAGTACTTC. Translation gives CASNPRTRDKETQYF.

The chain is built from TRBV29-1 and TRBJ2-5; 7 nucleotides align to TRBD1. V shed 7 bases and J 5 bases; nucleotides not matched to a gene: 4. The CDR3 length is 11 residues. Germline V lookup: CDR1 SQVTM, CDR2 ANQGSEA. As DNA, the CDR3 is TGCAGCGGCTACAGGGGTGAGACCCAGTACTTC. Encoded protein: CSGYRGETQYF. Full variable domain (missing parts from reference TRBV29-1 and TRBJ2-5): SAVISQKPSRDICQRGTSLTIQCQVDSQVTMMFWYRQQPGQSLTLIATANQGSEATYESGFVIDKFPISRPNLTFSTLTVSNMSPEDSSIYLCSGYRGETQYFGPGTRLLVL.

Written as DNA, the CDR3 is TGTGCCAGCAGTCTCAGGGGTATGAACACTGAAGCTTTCTTT. It specifies CASSLRGMNTEAFF. This chain uses TRBV6-6 with TRBJ1-1; D is possibly TRBD1 (6 bases). Germline-derived CDR1 and CDR2 are MNHNY and SVGAGI (reference sequence). The CDR3 spans 14 residues. V lost 5 bases to trimming and J lost 0 bases, with 10 bases between them.

The chain joins TRBV27 to TRBJ1-1, with TRBD1 as a possible D gene (6 bases). The germline CDR1 and CDR2 sequences are MNHEY and SMNVEV (reference sequence). This CDR3 spans 14 amino acids. The V and J ends lost 5 bases and 5 bases respectively, with 15 bases between them. The CDR3 region is CASSPSQGFTEAFF. In DNA, the CDR3 is TGTGCCAGCAGTCCGTCCCAGGGGTTTACTGAAGCTTTCTTT.

The rearrangement links TRBV7-9 to TRBJ1-6; no reliable D call. The CDR3 covers 17 residues. Germline V gives CDR1 SEHNR, CDR2 FQNEAQ (reference sequence). V was pared by 5 bases and J by 6 bases, with 20 bases between. The CDR3 DNA reads TGTGCCAGCAGCCTTCGGGTTTCCGAGCAGACTAATTCACCCCTCCACTTT. Translating it yields CASSLRVSEQTNSPLHF.

CDR3 bases: TGTGCCTGGAGTGACCAACGGGTCGGGACCCAGTACTTC. Its protein product is CAWSDQRVGTQYF. The chain uses TRBV30 and TRBJ2-5; D remains ambiguous. The germline CDR1 and CDR2 sequences are GTSNPN and SVGIG (reference sequence). The length of the CDR3 is 13 residues. The germline V and J ends were trimmed by 1 base and 7 bases, with 13 bases remaining between them.

This chain joins TRBV29-1 and TRBJ2-3, with 7 bases identical to TRBD2. This CDR3 comprises 13 residues. The V gene end was trimmed by 3 bases and the J gene end by 5 bases; junction bases not matched to a gene: 5. CDR1 is SQVTM and CDR2 is ANQGSEA in the germline V gene. The CDR3 here is CSVEGGSGDTQYF. In DNA, the CDR3 is TGCAGCGTTGAGGGAGGGAGTGGAGATACGCAGTATTTT.

There are a few counts of this clone. The chain employs TRBV5-6 and TRBJ2-3; TRBD1 is a possible D gene (5 bases). The CDR3 is 14 amino acids. V gave up 5 bases and J gave up 5 bases, with 15 bases separating them. Germline CDR1 and CDR2: SGHDT and YYEEEE. The DNA of the CDR3 is TGTGCCAGCAGACCACAGGTTGGTGGAGATACGCAGTATTTT. Protein: CASRPQVGGDTQYF. Filled out from reference TRBV5-6 and TRBJ2-3, the complete variable domain reads DAGVTQSPTHLIKTRGQQVTLRCSPKSGHDTVSWYQQALGQGPQFIFQYYEEEERQRGNFPDRFSGHQFPNYSSELNVNALLLGDSALYLCASRPQVGGDTQYFGPGTRLTVL.

J is TRBJ1-5 and V is TRBV10-1, with D uncertain. The CDR3 runs 8 residues. Germline CDR1 reads WNHNN; CDR2 reads SYGVQD (reference sequence). CDR3 amino acids: CPGQPQHF. The CDR3 DNA follows: TGCCCCGGTCAGCCCCAGCATTTT.

The chain recombines TRBV5-1 with TRBJ1-6, with 7 positions matching TRBD1. Germline CDR1 SGHRS, CDR2 YFSETQ. J gave up 6 bases and V 3 bases, and 6 bases lay outside the gene matches. The CDR3 runs to 15 residues. The CDR3 loop is CASSSGTVSNSPLHF. For the CDR3, the DNA is TGCGCCAGCAGCTCCGGGACAGTCAGTAATTCACCCCTCCACTTT.

The V call is TRBV4-3, the J call TRBJ1-2; TRBD1 might be the D (5 bases). V lost 0 bases and J lost 14, with 16 bases in between. This CDR3 spans 13 amino acids. The germline CDR1 and CDR2 sequences are LGHNA and YSLEER. CDR3 protein: CASSQDHQGVKTF. The CDR3 DNA reads as TGCGCCAGCAGCCAAGATCATCAGGGTGTGAAGACCTTC.

The chain recombines TRBV4-3 with TRBJ1-5; D gene uncertain. Germline V CDR1 and CDR2: LGHNA, YSLEER. CDR3 length equals 15 residues. V dropped 1 base and J dropped 3 bases, with 10 bases sitting between them. The CDR3 nucleotides are TGCGCCAGCAGCCAAGTGGCAGGTTACAATCAGCCCCAGCATTTT. The encoded protein is CASSQVAGYNQPQHF.

The chain carries TRBV14 and TRBJ2-7; no clear D gene. Trimming removed 4 bases from V and 4 bases from J, with 11 bases in between. The CDR3 runs 13 residues. In germline, CDR1 is SGHDN, CDR2 FVKESK. The CDR3 DNA sequence: TGTGCCAGCAGCCCGGGTCCTCTATACGAGCAGTACTTC. Protein: CASSPGPLYEQYF.

The chain links TRBV27 to TRBJ2-7, with a possible D match to TRBD1 (5 bases). Germline CDR1 MNHEY, CDR2 SMNVEV (reference sequence). CDR3 size: 15 residues. V lost 2 bases to trimming and J lost 3 bases, with 14 bases between them. In DNA form, the CDR3 reads TGTGCCAGCAGTTTAGGTTTTGACAGCAACTACGAGCAGTACTTC. The encoded protein is CASSLGFDSNYEQYF.

The chain is built from TRBV5-4 and TRBJ1-2; the D is unclear. Deletions cut 3 bases from V and 1 base from J, with 13 bases between. The germline gives CDR1 SGHNT, CDR2 YYREEE (reference sequence). The CDR3 is 15 residues long. The CDR3 here is CASSSSLGSNYGYTF. In nucleotides, the CDR3 is TGTGCCAGCAGCTCCTCCCTGGGCAGTAACTATGGCTACACCTTC. Based on the CDR3 plus reference TRBV5-4 and TRBJ1-2, the full variable domain is ETGVTQSPTHLIKTRGQQVTLRCSSQSGHNTVSWYQQALGQGPQFIFQYYREEENGRGNFPPRFSGLQFPNYSSELNVNALELDDSALYLCASSSSLGSNYGYTFGSGTRLTVV.

The chain carries TRBV30 and TRBJ2-1; D not certain. With 0 bases removed from V and 9 bases from J, the gap between germline ends came to 9 bases. Germline-derived CDR1 and CDR2 are GTSNPN and SVGIG (reference sequence). This CDR3 comprises 12 residues. CDR3 sequence reads: CAWSVLEAEQFF. In DNA form, the CDR3 reads TGTGCCTGGAGTGTACTTGAAGCTGAGCAGTTCTTC.

The chain is built from TRBV19 and TRBJ1-1; TRBD1 is a possible D gene (6 bases). V dropped 3 bases and J dropped 3 bases, with 8 bases sitting between them. The CDR3 covers 13 residues. CDR1 is LNHDA, CDR2 SQIVND, per germline (reference sequence). As DNA, the CDR3 is TGTGCCAGTAGTATGGCAGGGGACACTGAAGCTTTCTTT. Encoded protein: CASSMAGDTEAFF.

As concerns this clone: The identical CDR3 is also encoded by other nucleotide sequences in the sample. This chain uses TRBV6-5 with TRBJ1-1; D may be TRBD1 (5 bases). There are 12 residues in the CDR3. The V end was cut by 0 bases, the J end by 10 bases, with 9 bases between. Germline V gene sequence: CDR1 MNHEY, CDR2 SVGAGI. The CDR3 bases are TGTGCCAGCAGTTACTCGCAGGGCCGAGCTTTCTTT. It is translated as CASSYSQGRAFF.